This TCR beta chain was sequenced for a study of identical twins. This clonotype occurred a few times. CDR1 is SGHAT, CDR2 FQNNGV, per germline. The CDR3 totals 16 residues. V lost 2 bases to trimming and J lost 8 bases; unmatched junction nucleotides: 10. Each CDR3 protein gets one entry after TCRdb re-called the 5' RACE reads with MiXCR. The table includes 420,000 or so distinct CDR3 sequences, 18% detected once. The V gene is TRBV11-2, the J gene TRBJ2-1, with 9 nucleotides matching TRBD1. The receptor was isolated from a man aged 45-65 years in good health. Sequenced input: naive T cells sorted from blood. CDR3 bases: TGTGCCAGCAGCTTAAGAGGGACAGGGATTTTTCATGAGCAGTTCTTC. It encodes CASSLRGTGIFHEQFF. Full variable domain (rest looked up from reference TRBV11-2 and TRBJ2-1): EAGVAQSPRYKIIEKRQSVAFWCNPISGHATLYWYQQILGQGPKLLIQFQNNGVVDDSQLPKDRFSAERLKGVDSTLKIQPAKLEDSAVYLCASSLRGTGIFHEQFFGPGTRLTVL.